This T cell receptor (beta chain) was identified during a study of blood T cell repertoires in COVID-19. V shed 8 bases and J shed 2 bases, with 12 bases lying between them. This CDR3 has 13 residues. Per germline, CDR1 SGHVS and CDR2 FNYEAQ. TCRdb keeps only in-frame clones here, not all; method: immunoSEQ multiplex PCR. The table includes about 400,000 clones, roughly 87% detected once. The chain uses TRBV7-6 and TRBJ1-1; D perhaps matches TRBD1 (5 bases). The TCR comes from a woman in her thirties who had recovered from COVID-19. Sequencing was carried out using PBMCs or T cells enriched from blood (not recorded which). CDR3 sequence (DNA): TGTGCCAGCGCGAGGCAGGGTAACACTGAAGCTTTCTTT. Translation: CASARQGNTEAFF.